These 18 T cell receptor beta chains originate from one sample sequenced in a study of T cells in localized non-small cell lung cancer. Some clones are missing from TCRdb's copy, which holds only in-frame ones; the method was immunoSEQ multiplex PCR. This sample has 25,000 to 35,000 clones; around 77% occur once, and the top ten carry about 15%. Sequencing was performed on peripheral blood, taken before any cancer treatment. The receptors stem from a male donor aged 60 or over with stage III squamous cell lung carcinoma.

This sequence joins TRBV15 and TRBJ1-5; D call uncertain. Germline-derived CDR1 and CDR2 are LNHNV and YYDKDF (reference sequence). This CDR3 is built from 13 residues. Deletions cut 0 bases from V and 9 bases from J, with 9 bases between. The CDR3 DNA reads TGTGCCACCAGCAGAGATGTGGAGGGGCCCCAGCATTTT. It encodes CATSRDVEGPQHF.

This clone has just one count. This chain joins TRBV4-2 and TRBJ2-7; 8 bases align to TRBD2. V lost 2 bases and J lost 5; bases outside the gene matches: 8. Germline V CDR1 and CDR2: LGHNA, YNFKEQ. The CDR3 consists of 15 residues. The CDR3, as DNA: TGTGCCAGCAGCCAATCAAAGCGGGAGTCCCACGAGCAGTACTTC. Protein product: CASSQSKRESHEQYF.

The rearrangement uses TRBV6-1 and TRBJ2-1; unclear D gene. CDR3 length equals 15 residues. Germline V gene lookup returns CDR1 MNHNS and CDR2 SASEGT. Trimming stripped 7 bases from V and 11 bases from J, with 24 bases between. In DNA, the CDR3 is TGTGCCAGCAAAAAGCCGGGCAAGAAGGAAGGAAAGCAGTTCTTC. Translated: CASKKPGKKEGKQFF.

The genes are TRBV6-1 and TRBJ2-2; no clear D. Trimming left V 6 bases short and J 1 base short, with 9 bases between. This CDR3 is built from 14 residues. Germline CDR1 is MNHNS and CDR2 is SASEGT. The CDR3 here is CASRGIQNTGELFF. The CDR3 coding sequence is TGTGCCAGCAGGGGGATCCAGAACACCGGGGAGCTGTTTTTT.

This rearrangement joins TRBV11-1 to TRBJ2-1; D gene unclear. Trimming shortened V by 5 bases and J by 7 bases, and 15 bases separated the two germline ends. This CDR3 is built from 14 residues. CDR1 and CDR2 from the germline V gene are SGHAT and FQDESV (reference sequence). The CDR3 DNA is TGTGCCAGCAGCCCCCTTTCTATGGGGAATGAGCAGTTCTTC. Translation: CASSPLSMGNEQFF. Full variable domain (missing parts from reference TRBV11-1 and TRBJ2-1): EAEVAQSPRYKITEKSQAVAFWCDPISGHATLYWYRQILGQGPELLVQFQDESVVDDSQLPKDRFSAERLKGVDSTLKIQPAELGDSAMYLCASSPLSMGNEQFFGPGTRLTVL.

This chain links TRBV7-3 with TRBJ2-2; 7 bases fit TRBD2. Trimming cost V 3 bases and J 6 bases; bases outside gene matches: 7. Germline loops: CDR1 SGHTA, CDR2 FQGTGA. CDR3 length: 15 residues. In DNA form, the CDR3 reads TGTGCCAGCAGCTTCTCCACCGGGGGGTCCGGGGAGCTGTTTTTT. Translating it yields CASSFSTGGSGELFF.

About this clone itself: An end of the junction differs from the germline gene, which may be a read error. The chain recombines TRBV7-7 with TRBJ2-2; D tentatively reads TRBD1 or TRBD2 (5 bases each). The V gene's germline CDR1 is SSHAT and CDR2 FNYEAQ (reference sequence). The CDR3 extends over 13 amino acids. The CDR3 DNA follows: TGTGCTAGCAGCCGGGACAACACCGGGGAGCTGTTTTTT. It translates to CASSRDNTGELFF.

V is TRBV11-1 and J is TRBJ2-3; the D gene could be TRBD1 or TRBD2 (5 bases each). The CDR3 consists of 15 residues. Germline-derived CDR1 and CDR2 are SGHAT and FQDESV (reference sequence). Trimming removed 1 base from V and 3 bases from J, with 11 bases in between. The CDR3 reads CASSLEWGRTDTQYF. The CDR3 DNA is TGTGCCAGCAGCTTAGAATGGGGACGGACAGATACGCAGTATTTT.

The CDR3 is CASSQDWDSGTGGEKLFF. The CDR3 DNA follows: TGCGCCAGCAGCCAAGATTGGGATTCCGGGACAGGGGGCGAAAAACTGTTTTTT. This sequence joins TRBV4-3 and TRBJ1-4, with TRBD1 matching over 12 bases. The CDR3 sequence is 18 residues long. Per the germline V gene, CDR1 is LGHNA and CDR2 is YSLEER. J gave up 8 bases and V 0 bases, and 10 bases lay outside the gene matches.

V is TRBV7-9 and J is TRBJ1-4; a possible D gene is TRBD1 (5 bases). The germline V gene has CDR1 SEHNR and CDR2 FQNEAQ (reference sequence). The CDR3 length is 14 residues. With 5 bases removed from V and 7 bases from J, the gap between germline ends came to 14 bases. The DNA of the CDR3 is TGTGCCAGCAGCGGGGCCAGGGCGACTGAAAAACTGTTTTTT. It codes for CASSGARATEKLFF.

The genes are TRBV19 and TRBJ2-3; D is unclear. The V and J ends lost 5 bases and 6 bases respectively, with 18 bases between them. Germline assignment: CDR1 LNHDA and CDR2 SQIVND (reference sequence). This CDR3 is 15 amino acids long. CDR3 nucleotides: TGTGCCAGTAGTCCCGGACGGGCTTCTCTTGATACGCAGTATTTT. Its protein is CASSPGRASLDTQYF.

The gene calls are TRBV7-9 and TRBJ1-5; D uncertain. The ends were cut back, 5 bases at V and 3 bases at J, with 8 bases in the middle. The V gene's germline CDR1 is SEHNR and CDR2 FQNEAQ (reference sequence). CDR3 size: 13 residues. The CDR3 loop reads CASSEQNNQPQHF. CDR3 bases: TGTGCCAGCAGCGAGCAGAACAATCAGCCCCAGCATTTT. Looking up the rest from reference TRBV7-9 and TRBJ1-5 gives the full variable domain: DTGVSQNPRHKITKRGQNVTFRCDPISEHNRLYWYRQTLGQGPEFLTYFQNEAQLEKSRLLSDRFSAERPKGSFSTLEIQRTEQGDSAMYLCASSEQNNQPQHFGDGTRLSIL.

The chain combines TRBV11-2 with TRBJ2-1; 7 bases align to TRBD2. The J segment lost 2 bases and the V segment lost 3 bases, leaving 4 bases of the junction unmatched. Germline loops: CDR1 SGHAT, CDR2 FQNNGV. The CDR3 is 15 residues long. CDR3 sequence (DNA): TGTGCCAGCAGCTTGGACCGGGGGGCCTACAATGAGCAGTTCTTC. Its protein product is CASSLDRGAYNEQFF.

The chain joins TRBV11-2 to TRBJ2-3; 11 bases match TRBD1. J lost 2 bases, V lost 7 bases, and 5 bases had no gene match. Germline values: CDR1 SGHAT, CDR2 FQNNGV. The CDR3 contains 15 residues. CDR3 sequence reads: CASKRDRGSTDTQYF. The DNA for the CDR3 is TGTGCCAGCAAGAGGGACAGGGGGTCCACAGATACGCAGTATTTT. Based on the CDR3 plus reference TRBV11-2 and TRBJ2-3, the full variable domain is EAGVAQSPRYKIIEKRQSVAFWCNPISGHATLYWYQQILGQGPKLLIQFQNNGVVDDSQLPKDRFSAERLKGVDSTLKIQPAKLEDSAVYLCASKRDRGSTDTQYFGPGTRLTVL.

This chain uses TRBV7-2 with TRBJ1-4; D is uncertain. The CDR3 loop spans 15 amino acids. The germline gives CDR1 SGHTA, CDR2 FQGNSA. V was pared by 5 bases and J by 1 base, with 11 bases between. For the CDR3, the DNA is TGTGCCAGCAGCCCCCAAGTTTTAACTAATGAAAAACTGTTTTTT. Translating gives CASSPQVLTNEKLFF.

This chain links TRBV13 with TRBJ1-3, with D unclear. The CDR3 loop spans 15 amino acids. Germline CDR1 PRHDT, CDR2 FYEKMQ (reference sequence). Trimming cost V 5 bases and J 7 bases, with 18 bases left between them. The CDR3 DNA reads as TGTGCCAGCAGCCCCTACGTGGGGAGTAGGAACACCATATATTTT. It encodes CASSPYVGSRNTIYF.

The chain recombines TRBV9 with TRBJ1-1; 7 bases are a match to TRBD1. The CDR3 spans 15 residues. CDR1 SGDLS and CDR2 YYNGEE come from the germline V gene. V shed 0 bases and J 1 base; nucleotides not matched to a gene: 3. The CDR3 spells CASSVGDSKNTEAFF. The CDR3 nucleotides read TGTGCCAGCAGCGTAGGGGACAGCAAGAACACTGAAGCTTTCTTT.

The chain recombines TRBV9 with TRBJ1-2, with 8 bases aligning to TRBD1. Trimming took 8 bases from V and 4 from J; bases not matched to a gene: 13. CDR1 and CDR2 (germline): SGDLS, YYNGEE. The CDR3 contains 15 residues. Written as DNA, the CDR3 is TGTGCCAGTAGTTTTTCTGACAGGGGCCTCTATGGCTACACCTTC. It encodes CASSFSDRGLYGYTF.